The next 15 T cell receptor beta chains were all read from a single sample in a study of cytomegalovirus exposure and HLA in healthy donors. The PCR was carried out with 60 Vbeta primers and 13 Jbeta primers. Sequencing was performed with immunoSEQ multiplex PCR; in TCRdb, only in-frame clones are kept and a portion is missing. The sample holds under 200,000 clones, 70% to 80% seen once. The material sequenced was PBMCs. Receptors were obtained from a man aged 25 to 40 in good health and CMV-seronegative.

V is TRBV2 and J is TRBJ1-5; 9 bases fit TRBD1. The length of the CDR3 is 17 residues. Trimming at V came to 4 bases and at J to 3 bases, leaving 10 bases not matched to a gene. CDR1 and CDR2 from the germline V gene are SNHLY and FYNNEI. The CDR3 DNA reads TGTGCCAGCAGTGCTAGAACAGGGGGCCGCTTCAATCAGCCCCAGCATTTT. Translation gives CASSARTGGRFNQPQHF.

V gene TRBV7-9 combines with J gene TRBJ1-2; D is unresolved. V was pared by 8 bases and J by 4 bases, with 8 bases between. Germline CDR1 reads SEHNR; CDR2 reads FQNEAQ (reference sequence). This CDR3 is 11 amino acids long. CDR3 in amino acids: CASEPSYGYTF. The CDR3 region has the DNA TGTGCCAGCGAACCCAGCTATGGCTACACCTTC.

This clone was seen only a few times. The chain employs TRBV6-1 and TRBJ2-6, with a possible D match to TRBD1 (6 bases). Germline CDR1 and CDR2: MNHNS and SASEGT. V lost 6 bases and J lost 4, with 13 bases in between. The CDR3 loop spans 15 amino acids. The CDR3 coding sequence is TGTGCCAGCAGATATACAGGGACCGGGGCCAACGTCCTGACTTTC. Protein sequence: CASRYTGTGANVLTF.

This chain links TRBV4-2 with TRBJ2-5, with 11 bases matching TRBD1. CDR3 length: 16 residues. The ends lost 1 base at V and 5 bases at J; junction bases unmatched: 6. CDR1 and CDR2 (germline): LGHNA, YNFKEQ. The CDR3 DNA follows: TGTGCCAGCAGCCAAGGGAGAGGGACAGGGGGGGAGACCCAGTACTTC. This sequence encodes CASSQGRGTGGETQYF.

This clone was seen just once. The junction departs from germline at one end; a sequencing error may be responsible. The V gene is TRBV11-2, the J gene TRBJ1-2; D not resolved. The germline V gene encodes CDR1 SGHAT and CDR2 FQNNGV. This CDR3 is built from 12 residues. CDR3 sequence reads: CASSLDMWRRIF. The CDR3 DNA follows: TGTGCCAGCAGCTTAGATATGTGGCGGAGAATCTTC.

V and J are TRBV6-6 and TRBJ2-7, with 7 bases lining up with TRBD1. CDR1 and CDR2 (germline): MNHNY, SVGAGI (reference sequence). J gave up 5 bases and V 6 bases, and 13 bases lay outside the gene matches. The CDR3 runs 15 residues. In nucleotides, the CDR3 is TGTGCCAGCAGAACCCGGGACAGCGCCACCCACGAGCAGTACTTC. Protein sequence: CASRTRDSATHEQYF.

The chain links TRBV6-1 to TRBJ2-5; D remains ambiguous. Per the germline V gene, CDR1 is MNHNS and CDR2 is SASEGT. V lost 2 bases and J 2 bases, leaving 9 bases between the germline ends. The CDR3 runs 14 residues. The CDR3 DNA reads TGTGCCAGCAGTGAAAGGCGAGCGCAAGAGACCCAGTACTTC. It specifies CASSERRAQETQYF.

The chain's CDR3 is CSVDTVRTEAFF. The CDR3 bases are TGCAGCGTGGACACAGTTCGCACTGAAGCTTTCTTT. The genes are TRBV29-1 and TRBJ1-1; perhaps TRBD1 as D (5 bases). Germline V gene data show CDR1 as SQVTM and CDR2 as ANQGSEA. Trimming cost V 6 bases and J 4 bases, with 12 bases left between them. This CDR3 comprises 12 residues. The variable domain in full, with the rest retrieved from reference TRBV29-1 and TRBJ1-1, is SAVISQKPSRDICQRGTSLTIQCQVDSQVTMMFWYRQQPGQSLTLIATANQGSEATYESGFVIDKFPISRPNLTFSTLTVSNMSPEDSSIYLCSVDTVRTEAFFGQGTRLTVV.

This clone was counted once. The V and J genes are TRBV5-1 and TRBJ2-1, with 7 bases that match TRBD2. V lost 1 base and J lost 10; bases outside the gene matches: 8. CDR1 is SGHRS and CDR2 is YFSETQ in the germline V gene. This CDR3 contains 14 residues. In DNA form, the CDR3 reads TGCGCCAGCAGCTTGCTTTATCGGGGGGACGAGCAGTTCTTC. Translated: CASSLLYRGDEQFF.

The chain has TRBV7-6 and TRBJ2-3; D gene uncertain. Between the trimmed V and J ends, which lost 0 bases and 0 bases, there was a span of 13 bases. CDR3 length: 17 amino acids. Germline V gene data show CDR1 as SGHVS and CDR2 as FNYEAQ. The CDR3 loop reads CASSLAQRTSSTDTQYF. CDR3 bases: TGTGCCAGCAGCTTAGCGCAAAGAACGAGTAGCACAGATACGCAGTATTTT.

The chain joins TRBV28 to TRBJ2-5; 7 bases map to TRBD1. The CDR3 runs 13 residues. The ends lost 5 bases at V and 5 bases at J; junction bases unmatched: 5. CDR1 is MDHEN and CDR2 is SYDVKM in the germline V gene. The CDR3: CASSLQGWETQYF. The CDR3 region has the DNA TGTGCCAGCAGTCTACAGGGGTGGGAGACCCAGTACTTC.

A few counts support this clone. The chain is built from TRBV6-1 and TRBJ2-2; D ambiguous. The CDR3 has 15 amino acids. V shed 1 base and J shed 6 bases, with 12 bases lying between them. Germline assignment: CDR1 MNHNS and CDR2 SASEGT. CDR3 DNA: TGTGCCAGCAGTGAAGAGGCAGGAATTGCCGGGGAGCTGTTTTTT. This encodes CASSEEAGIAGELFF.

The CDR3 spells CASSLSAQGLANYGYTF. CDR3 DNA sequence: TGTGCCAGCAGCTTGTCCGCACAGGGCCTAGCTAACTATGGCTACACCTTC. The V call is TRBV7-9, the J call TRBJ1-2; tentative D call: TRBD1 (6 bases). Germline V gives CDR1 SEHNR, CDR2 FQNEAQ (reference sequence). The V end lost 3 bases, the J end lost 0 bases, and 17 bases lay between the germline ends. The CDR3 is made up of 17 amino acids.

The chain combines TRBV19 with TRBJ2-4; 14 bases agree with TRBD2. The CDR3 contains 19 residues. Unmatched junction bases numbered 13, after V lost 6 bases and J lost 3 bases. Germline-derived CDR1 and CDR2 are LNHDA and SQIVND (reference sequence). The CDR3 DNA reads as TGTGCCAGTAGCAGGACCGGGACTAGCGGGAGAATGGTCAAAAACATTCAGTACTTC. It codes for CASSRTGTSGRMVKNIQYF.

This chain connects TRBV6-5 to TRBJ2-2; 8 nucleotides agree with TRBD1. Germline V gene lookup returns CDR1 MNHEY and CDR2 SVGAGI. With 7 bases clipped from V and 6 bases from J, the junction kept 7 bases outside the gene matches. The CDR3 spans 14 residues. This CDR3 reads CASNRIQGAGELFF. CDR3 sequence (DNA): TGTGCCAGCAACCGAATACAGGGGGCCGGGGAGCTGTTTTTT.